This entry features one TCR beta chain sequence. This receptor's antigen is unknown. Base-call qualities are not available, and no considerably larger clone is one nucleotide away. The CDR3 runs 11 residues from the cysteine to the phenylalanine. Only the CDR3 DNA is retained, 33 bases long and in frame from the first base. The germline V gene (reference sequence) gives CDR1 as LGHDT and CDR2 as YNNKEL. V was cut back by 1 base and J by 10 bases, leaving a gap of 7 bases between them. This record comes from a study of T cells in Graves' hyperthyroidism and ophthalmopathy (dated by TCRdb to between 2018 and 2021). For the wider study: Peripheral blood was sampled at the time of initial diagnosis, prior to any treatment. To identify TCR V-J signatures that set the groups apart, the researchers used a discovery cohort of about a hundred patients, made up of 43 with Graves' ophthalmopathy and some 56 with stable Graves' hyperthyroidism. Whether ophthalmopathy could be predicted prospectively was tested in an independent validation cohort made up of about 20 hyperthyroidism patients plus 17 patients who later progressed to ophthalmopathy. The approximately 100 discovery patients were divided at random into training and test sets in a 7:3 ratio. The study also compared thyroid tissue and blood T-cell repertoires from several Graves' hyperthyroidism patients. After sampling, hyperthyroidism patients received methimazole starting at 30 mg daily, and ophthalmopathy patients received high-dose intravenous methylprednisolone. The paper reports TCR Vbeta CDR3 sequencing of 135 peripheral blood samples: some 44 ophthalmopathy, roughly 80 hyperthyroidism and some 17 progressor patients. Study-wide conclusions, independent of this receptor: Sample size was not statistically predetermined, and investigators were not blinded to group allocation. Most expanded thyroid clonotypes (frequency above 0.001) were also detected in blood, a finding suggesting that blood repertoires may reflect thyroid immune responses. A 13 V-J signature model separated ophthalmopathy from stable hyperthyroidism, with roughly 88% sensitivity and 81.08% specificity in cross-validation and 80%/75% in testing. In validation, the model predicted progression to ophthalmopathy a median of roughly 6.1 months before onset, with about 64% sensitivity and roughly 72% specificity.

Amplification of TCR beta CDR3 regions was carried out from RNA transcripts. For the first round of RT-PCR on the TCR CDR3, the HTBI primer set was used together with the Qiagen OneStep RT-PCR kit. Libraries were constructed in a second round of multiplex PCR, after which size selection and purification were carried out. Sequencing of the libraries was done on an Illumina HiSeq2000 using paired-end 100 bp reads. Processing in the source paper ran as follows. SOAPnuke was used to process the raw data, removing reads that contained adapters or uncalled bases, had a mean Phred below 15, or lacked an exact match to the constant primer or identifier. COPE v1.2.5 was used to merge the high-quality paired reads, and each unique nucleotide sequence was defined as a clonotype. MiTCR v1.1 was used to align clonotypes to the IMGT TRBV, TRBD and TRBJ reference segments. Only V-J combinations with frequency above 0.0001, covering about 99% of repertoires, were analysed. The TCS score was defined as F50 (clonal expansion) divided by E x V (chaos), with BLOSUM62-based TCRdist calculated between CDR3 peptides within each V-J. Welch's t-statistics and random forest reduced fewer than 550 V-J features to 10 to 15, which were used in a naive Bayes classifier (R e1071). TCRdb applied fastp at Q25 and MiXCR to the public reads, then kept only in-frame beta chains. Identical CDR3 protein sequences are pooled into one entry, listed with their most common genes and DNA. These V and J calls originate from TCRdb's pipeline instead of the authors' own analysis. In this sample the table shows under 400,000 distinct CDR3 sequences, 25% of which occur a single time. The top ten clones comprise over 70% of the sample.

Graves' hyperthyroidism was defined as stable when no progression to ophthalmopathy occurred over 18 months of follow-up. The hyperthyroidism patients were between 18 and 65 years old and newly diagnosed, with a disease duration of less than 2 months. The study excluded patients with uncontrolled infections, other autoimmune diseases, pregnancy or lactation. Diagnoses were based on clinical symptoms, serum thyroxine and TRAb, thyroid ultrasound and orbital computed tomography. Ficoll-Paque density gradient centrifugation was used to isolate PBMCs from about 9 ml of fresh peripheral blood. Total RNA was extracted with Trizol reagent, and quality was checked on an Agilent 2100 Bioanalyzer.

This chain is built from TRBV3-1 and TRBJ2-5; the D segment cannot be called with confidence. Sequenced: blood. The TCR sequence derives from a man aged 50-59 years with Graves' hyperthyroidism. In nucleotides, the sequence is TGTGCCAGCAGCCAAGGCTCGGACCAGTACTTC. Its amino acids are CASSQGSDQYF.